Below are 19 T cell receptor beta chains sequenced from a single sample in a study of OX40 agonist ivuxolimab in advanced cancers. Here immunoSEQ multiplex PCR was the method, and the copy in TCRdb shows in-frame clones only, minus some. The table lists 110,000 or so clones, approximately 90% of them singletons. The source material was CD4+ or CD8+ T cells sorted from blood, sampled in a trial of the OX40 agonist ivuxolimab. The receptors were gathered from an adult with an advanced solid tumor such as melanoma, head and neck, liver or kidney cancer.

This sequence joins TRBV2 and TRBJ2-4; 7 bases fit TRBD2. This CDR3 has 16 residues. V lost 5 bases, J lost 3 bases, and 10 bases stayed unmatched. CDR1 is SNHLY, CDR2 FYNNEI, per germline. CDR3 DNA: TGTGCCAGCAGTAATCCGGCAGGGAGGGGCAAAAACATTCAGTACTTC. This translates into CASSNPAGRGKNIQYF.

The rearrangement links TRBV5-1 to TRBJ1-4; maybe TRBD1 (5 bases). Germline V gives CDR1 SGHRS, CDR2 YFSETQ. V was cut by 0 bases and J by 7 bases, with 13 bases left in between. This CDR3 comprises 15 residues. CDR3 loop: CASSLVGQGGEKLFF. The CDR3 DNA sequence: TGCGCCAGCAGCTTGGTAGGGCAGGGTGGTGAAAAACTGTTTTTT.

The chain carries TRBV29-1 and TRBJ2-5; 10 bases fit TRBD1. Looked up from germline, CDR1 is SQVTM and CDR2 is ANQGSEA. This CDR3 contains 13 residues. The ends lost 3 bases at V and 4 bases at J; junction bases unmatched: 2. This CDR3 is CSVDGTGAETQYF. The CDR3 coding sequence is TGCAGCGTTGATGGGACAGGGGCAGAGACCCAGTACTTC.

In its sample, this clone was seen once. V and J are TRBV19 and TRBJ2-7; the D gene is possibly TRBD2 (6 bases). The V gene's germline CDR1 is LNHDA and CDR2 SQIVND (reference sequence). This CDR3 comprises 14 residues. V lost 3 bases to trimming and J lost 7 bases, with 16 bases between them. DNA of the CDR3: TGTGCCAGTAGTATTTGGGACCGAGGAGGGGAGCAGTACTTC. Translation gives CASSIWDRGGEQYF.

This chain links TRBV6-1 with TRBJ2-1; TRBD1 matches 9 bases. The CDR3 runs 15 residues. Looked up from germline, CDR1 is MNHNS and CDR2 is SASEGT. V shed 4 bases, J shed 8 bases, and the junction held 9 bases outside the gene matches. CDR3 nucleotide sequence: TGTGCCAGCAGTGCGTCCCGGGACAGGGCCCATGAGCAGTTCTTC. Translating it yields CASSASRDRAHEQFF.

The genes are TRBV4-1 and TRBJ1-4; D remains unclear. V lost 3 bases to trimming and J lost 0 bases, with 20 bases between them. In germline, CDR1 is MGHRA, CDR2 YSYEKL. This CDR3 is 19 amino acids long. Written as DNA, the CDR3 is TGCGCCAGCAGCCACCGGGCCTCCATAGGGCGTGCAACTAATGAAAAACTGTTTTTT. This codes for CASSHRASIGRATNEKLFF.

The chain is built from TRBV5-4 and TRBJ1-4, with 9 bases that match TRBD1. The V and J ends lost 6 bases and 7 bases, in that order; junction bases with no gene match: 7. CDR1 SGHNT and CDR2 YYREEE come from the germline V gene (reference sequence). This CDR3 is built from 14 residues. CDR3 nucleotides: TGTGCCAGCATCCAACAGGGGGCGCGTGAAAAACTGTTTTTT. As protein: CASIQQGAREKLFF.

The chain has TRBV14 and TRBJ2-3; 9 bases are a match to TRBD1. The germline V gene encodes CDR1 SGHDN and CDR2 FVKESK. The CDR3 consists of 18 residues. The junction had 11 bases not matched to a gene; V was cut back by 0 bases and J by 4 bases. In nucleotides, the CDR3 is TGTGCCAGCAGCCAAGATCTTCCGGGACAGGGCTCCGCAGATACGCAGTATTTT. Encoded protein: CASSQDLPGQGSADTQYF.

The chain employs TRBV28 and TRBJ2-7; TRBD2 aligns across 9 bases. CDR1 is MDHEN, CDR2 SYDVKM, per germline. With 4 bases clipped from V and 0 bases from J, the junction kept 4 bases outside the gene matches. The CDR3 has 15 residues. CDR3 in amino acids: CASSSLAGSSYEQYF. The CDR3 nucleotides read TGTGCCAGCAGTTCCCTAGCGGGAAGCTCCTACGAGCAGTACTTC.

This chain joins TRBV23-1 and TRBJ2-7; D remains ambiguous. TRBV23-1 is an open reading frame whose function is uncertain. V was clipped by 4 bases and J by 4 bases, with 11 bases between them. The CDR3 length is 13 residues. DNA of the CDR3: TGCGCCAGCAGTCGCACACTGGATTACGAGCAGTACTTC. Residues: CASSRTLDYEQYF.

The gene calls are TRBV27 and TRBJ2-1; 11 nucleotides align to TRBD2. This CDR3 is built from 16 residues. J lost 4 bases, V lost 5 bases, and 7 bases had no gene match. Germline values: CDR1 MNHEY, CDR2 SMNVEV (reference sequence). CDR3 residues: CASSALAGGSYNEQFF. CDR3 bases: TGTGCCAGCAGTGCCCTAGCGGGGGGATCTTACAATGAGCAGTTCTTC.

This clone was detected once. The chain employs TRBV29-1 and TRBJ2-7, with 9 positions matching TRBD1. The CDR3 consists of 13 residues. The germline CDR1 and CDR2 sequences are SQVTM and ANQGSEA. V lost 6 bases, J lost 3 bases, and 6 bases stayed unmatched. This chain's CDR3 is CSVRKTGGYEQYF. CDR3 nucleotide sequence: TGCAGCGTCCGGAAGACAGGGGGCTACGAGCAGTACTTC.

The chain carries TRBV28 and TRBJ1-4; D is unclear. V was clipped by 8 bases and J by 3 bases, with 4 bases between them. The CDR3 is 11 residues long. Germline V CDR1 and CDR2: MDHEN, SYDVKM. The chain's CDR3 is CASLSNEKLFF. The CDR3 nucleotides are TGTGCCAGCTTATCTAATGAAAAACTGTTTTTT. Combining the CDR3 with reference TRBV28 and TRBJ1-4 gives the whole variable domain DVKVTQSSRYLVKRTGEKVFLECVQDMDHENMFWYRQDPGLGLRLIYFSYDVKMKEKGDIPEGYSVSREKKERFSLILESASTNQTSMYLCASLSNEKLFFGSGTQLSVL.

The gene calls are TRBV9 and TRBJ2-3, with no clear D. The CDR3 is made up of 13 amino acids. Trimming stripped 6 bases from V and 4 bases from J, with 12 bases between. Germline CDR1 and CDR2: SGDLS and YYNGEE. The CDR3 nucleotides read TGTGCCAGCAACCCGCGTGGCGCAGATACGCAGTATTTT. This translates into CASNPRGADTQYF.

The CDR3 spells CASRKTGTAGANVLTF. The CDR3 DNA sequence: TGTGCCAGCAGAAAAACAGGGACGGCAGGGGCCAACGTCCTGACTTTC. This chain connects TRBV11-2 to TRBJ2-6; D possibly corresponds to TRBD1 (6 bases). Between the trimmed V and J ends, which lost 6 bases and 4 bases, there was a span of 16 bases. From germline, CDR1 is SGHAT and CDR2 FQNNGV. There are 16 residues in the CDR3.

This clone occurred a few times. This sequence joins TRBV27 and TRBJ1-6, with no clear D. Trimming left V 5 bases short and J 7 bases short, with 12 bases between. The CDR3 is 14 amino acids. Germline V gives CDR1 MNHEY, CDR2 SMNVEV (reference sequence). CDR3 residues: CASSPIVRNSPLHF. In nucleotides, the CDR3 is TGTGCCAGCAGTCCTATCGTGCGGAATTCACCCCTCCACTTT.

V gene TRBV4-2 combines with J gene TRBJ2-7; 10 nucleotides agree with TRBD1. Looked up from germline, CDR1 is LGHNA and CDR2 is YNFKEQ. The V segment lost 3 bases and the J segment 3 bases; nucleotides outside the gene matches: 2. This CDR3 has 14 residues. The CDR3 region is CASSQGDRGYEQYF. CDR3 coding DNA: TGTGCCAGCAGCCAGGGGGACAGGGGCTACGAGCAGTACTTC.

The CDR3 region has the DNA TGTGCCAGCACCACACGCGGGGAGGGGGCGAAGGGCTACACCTTC. Translation gives CASTTRGEGAKGYTF. The V and J genes are TRBV6-6 and TRBJ1-2; TRBD1 agrees at 7 bases. V lost 7 bases to trimming and J lost 8 bases; unmatched junction nucleotides: 16. Germline-derived CDR1 and CDR2 are MNHNY and SVGAGI (reference sequence). The CDR3 runs to 15 residues.

The V gene is TRBV14, the J gene TRBJ2-7, with D unclear. V lost 1 base and J lost 4, with 5 bases in between. The CDR3 loop spans 12 amino acids. Germline CDR1 reads SGHDN; CDR2 reads FVKESK. This CDR3 reads CASSQGPYEQYF. Written as DNA, the CDR3 is TGTGCCAGCAGCCAAGGCCCTTACGAGCAGTACTTC.